The sequence of this TCR beta chain was determined in a study of blood T cell repertoires in COVID-19. Turning to the study itself: Both acute and convalescent COVID-19 samples were obtained from the United States, Italy and Spain. T cells, B-cell-depleted T cells, or PBMCs provided the cDNA or gDNA that served as material.

J gave up 3 bases and V 5 bases, and 4 bases lay outside the gene matches. The CDR3 spans 14 residues. The germline V gene has CDR1 MDHEN and CDR2 SYDVKM. The authors' processing: Reference gene primer amplification in the assay estimated nucleated cell counts. Repertoires were generated with immunoSEQ multiplex PCR, while TCRdb's copy carries only in-frame clones and drops some. Clone size and the V and J calls come from that table; the DNA yielded D and trimming. Found here are roughly 16,000 clones, around 77% of them singletons; the top ten hold more than 12%. This TCR was sampled from a human donor in a cohort sampled during active COVID-19. Source material: peripheral blood. J is TRBJ2-7 and V is TRBV28, with 10 nucleotides matching TRBD1. CDR3 sequence reads: CASSLRTGGYEQYF. The CDR3 DNA reads TGTGCCAGCAGTCTCAGGACAGGGGGCTACGAGCAGTACTTC.